This TCR beta chain comes out of a study of T cell changes during pregnancy in multiple sclerosis. V was clipped by 0 bases and J by 3 bases, with 12 bases between them. This CDR3 has 15 residues. Looked up from germline, CDR1 is LGHNA and CDR2 is YNFKEQ. Clones were sequenced by immunoSEQ multiplex PCR, and TCRdb holds only the in-frame ones, with some missing. The sample has 40,000 to 55,000 clones, approximately 91% seen once; the top ten hold about 0.6%. This receptor was taken from a female donor in good health, enrolled as a control in a pregnancy study. The material was CD4+ T cells from peripheral blood mononuclear cells, obtained after pregnancy. The chain joins TRBV4-2 to TRBJ2-7; D is possibly TRBD2 (5 bases). The CDR3 reads CASSQELEPYYEQYF. In DNA, the CDR3 is TGTGCCAGCAGCCAAGAACTAGAACCGTACTACGAGCAGTACTTC.